These 12 T cell receptor beta chains share one sample of origin, sequenced in a study of Graves' ophthalmopathy and Graves' hyperthyroidism. The sequenced template was RNA, covering the TCR beta CDR3 region. RT-PCR with HTBI primers came first, then second-round multiplex PCR. TCRdb used MiXCR to reprocess the multiplex PCR reads, holding one entry per CDR3 protein. The data show 150,000 or so distinct CDR3 sequences, around 39% seen once. The sample consisted of peripheral blood. The source is a man between 25 and 39 years old with Graves' ophthalmopathy.

The CDR3 region has the DNA TGTGCCAGCAGTCTCGGGACGAGGAGGATGAACACTGAAGCTTTCTTT. This codes for CASSLGTRRMNTEAFF. This sequence joins TRBV12-3 or TRBV12-4 and TRBJ1-1; perhaps TRBD1 as D (5 bases). The CDR3 is 16 residues long. Deletions cut 5 bases from V and 0 bases from J, with 16 bases between.

The V and J genes are TRBV6-1 and TRBJ2-1; D is perhaps TRBD2 (6 bases). This CDR3 is 14 amino acids long. Per the germline V gene, CDR1 is MNHNS and CDR2 is SASEGT. The V end lost 1 base, the J end lost 7 bases, and 11 bases lay between the germline ends. The CDR3 sequence is CASSEDVGTNEQFF. The CDR3 bases are TGTGCCAGCAGTGAAGACGTCGGGACTAATGAGCAGTTCTTC.

This clonotype was observed a single time. The V gene is TRBV10-3, the J gene TRBJ2-7; 7 bases align to TRBD1. This CDR3 is built from 15 residues. With V trimmed by 6 bases and J by 4 bases, 12 bases remained unmatched. CDR1 ENHRY and CDR2 SYGVKD come from the germline V gene. The CDR3 region has the DNA TGTGCCATCAGGGCGGCCAGGGGGTACAATTACGAGCAGTACTTC. Translating it yields CAIRAARGYNYEQYF.

The chain couples TRBV6-1 to TRBJ2-6, with no clear D. Deletions cut 5 bases from V and 1 base from J, with 6 bases between. This CDR3 contains 14 residues. In germline, CDR1 is MNHNS, CDR2 SASEGT. The CDR3 coding sequence is TGTGCCAGCAGTCTCCAATCTGGGGCCAACGTCCTGACTTTC. Amino acid sequence: CASSLQSGANVLTF.

This clonotype was seen at least ten times. The chain is built from TRBV19 and TRBJ1-1; perhaps TRBD1 as D (5 bases). Germline-derived CDR1 and CDR2 are LNHDA and SQIVND (reference sequence). Trimming shortened V by 9 bases and J by 1 base, and 12 bases separated the two germline ends. The CDR3 extends over 13 amino acids. DNA for the CDR3: TGTGCCAGCGACAGCTTGACGAACACTGAAGCTTTCTTT. It translates to CASDSLTNTEAFF.

The gene calls are TRBV11-1 and TRBJ2-1; D possibly corresponds to TRBD1 (6 bases). CDR1 and CDR2 from the germline V gene are SGHAT and FQDESV (reference sequence). The CDR3 is made up of 14 amino acids. Between the trimmed V and J ends, which lost 2 bases and 6 bases, there was a span of 11 bases. The CDR3 nucleotides read TGTGCCAGCAGCTTAATGGGGGCAAGCAATGAGCAGTTCTTC. As protein: CASSLMGASNEQFF.

J is TRBJ1-1 and V is TRBV10-3; tentatively, D is TRBD1 (6 bases). CDR3 size: 15 residues. Trimming removed 0 bases from V and 4 bases from J, with 12 bases in between. Germline V lookup: CDR1 ENHRY, CDR2 SYGVKD. CDR3 residues: CAISESRGAGTEAFF. The CDR3 coding sequence is TGTGCCATCAGTGAGTCGCGGGGGGCTGGCACTGAAGCTTTCTTT.

The chain recombines TRBV6-1 with TRBJ1-1; D is uncertain. In germline, CDR1 is MNHNS, CDR2 SASEGT. The V end was cut by 6 bases, the J end by 0 bases, with 8 bases between. The CDR3 is 13 residues long. The CDR3 loop is CASRVRMNTEAFF. The CDR3 DNA sequence: TGTGCCAGCAGGGTTAGGATGAACACTGAAGCTTTCTTT.

At least ten counts were recorded for this clonotype. This chain connects TRBV27 to TRBJ2-2; D is unclear. The CDR3 covers 13 residues. Looked up from germline, CDR1 is MNHEY and CDR2 is SMNVEV (reference sequence). V lost 2 bases, J lost 6 bases, and 7 bases lay in between. The CDR3 nucleotides are TGTGCCAGCAGTTTAAAAGGGTCCGGGGAGCTGTTTTTT. This codes for CASSLKGSGELFF.

This clonotype was seen repeatedly, ten times or more. The rearrangement links TRBV7-2 to TRBJ2-5; 14 bases agree with TRBD2. The CDR3 has 16 amino acids. V shed 1 base, J shed 4 bases, and the junction held 2 bases outside the gene matches. Germline V CDR1 and CDR2: SGHTA, FQGNSA. CDR3 protein: CASSLGLAGGRETQYF. The CDR3 DNA reads as TGTGCCAGCAGCTTAGGACTAGCGGGAGGGCGAGAGACCCAGTACTTC.

This clonotype was seen repeatedly, ten times or more. This chain links TRBV6-6 with TRBJ2-6, with D unclear. The germline CDR1 and CDR2 sequences are MNHNY and SVGAGI (reference sequence). CDR3 length: 13 amino acids. Trimming took off 2 bases at V and 4 bases at J, with 3 bases between the two ends. CDR3 protein: CASSYLGANVLTF. DNA of the CDR3: TGTGCCAGCAGTTACCTAGGGGCCAACGTCCTGACTTTC.

This clonotype has ten or more counts. The rearrangement links TRBV6-5 to TRBJ2-2; a possible D gene is TRBD1 (5 bases). The CDR3 loop spans 15 amino acids. V gave up 0 bases and J gave up 6 bases, with 11 bases separating them. CDR1 is MNHEY, CDR2 SVGAGI, per germline. CDR3 nucleotides: TGTGCCAGCAGTTACTCGTTGGGGCATTCCGGGGAGCTGTTTTTT. This translates into CASSYSLGHSGELFF.